A selection of T cell receptor beta chains follows, all from one sample in a study of shared clonotypes between healthy human individuals. TCRdb keeps only in-frame clones here, not all; method: immunoSEQ multiplex PCR. The sample lists roughly 2 million clones; 90% to 96% were seen once. The specimen was naive CD4+ T cells sorted from blood. These receptors were obtained from a man aged 18 to 30 in good health. The conserved cysteine and the conserved F or W are not part of the CDR3 here. Each record gives: J gene, V gene, CDR3 length, CDR3 protein.

>TRBJ2-7|TRBV15|13
ATSTPRGGTYEQY
>TRBJ2-1|TRBV7-2|13
ASSLYPGSYNEQF
>TRBJ1-2|TRBV6-1|13
ASRDQGALDYGYT
>TRBJ2-3|TRBV10-2|14
ASSDPGGLSRNTQY
>TRBJ2-7|TRBV27|11
ASGSGGRNEQY
>TRBJ2-1|TRBV5-4|13
ASSFDGGGADEQF
>TRBJ2-2|TRBV29-1|9
SVADVGELF
>TRBJ2-5|TRBV19|15
ASSIAATGVGQETQY
>TRBJ2-5|TRBV30|9
AWSGEETQY
>TRBJ1-5|TRBV7-9|13
ASSPGQGSNQPQH
>TRBJ1-3|TRBV18|13
ASSPREASGNTIY
>TRBJ2-1|TRBV28|13
ASSLRQRSYNEQF
>TRBJ1-5|TRBV30|11
AWSDGLNQPQH
>TRBJ2-7|TRBV18|15
ASSPGPVRGGSYEQY
>TRBJ1-5|TRBV19|14
ASSIVTGGGNQPQH
>TRBJ2-7|TRBV10-3|12
AISEPGQGAQQY
>TRBJ2-2|TRBV6-1|14
ASSEANEPRAGELF
>TRBJ1-6|TRBV25-1|15
ASSEGTVSSYNSPLH
>TRBJ2-5|TRBV11-2|12
ASSLDWQRETQY
>TRBJ2-5|TRBV18|14
ASSPVSRGHGETQY
>TRBJ2-1|TRBV19|14
ASSIDPTSSLRGTF
>TRBJ2-1|TRBV27|14
ATSSFGRSSYNEQF
>TRBJ1-4|TRBV7-9|12
ASIEGLSNEKLF
>TRBJ2-1|TRBV2|13
ASSGGAGGYNEQF
>TRBJ2-5|TRBV6-5|14
ASSYGAGGSQETQY
>TRBJ2-1|TRBV10-1|13
ASSAPGQGWNEQF
>TRBJ1-5|TRBV2|12
ASSERGLGQPQH
>TRBJ2-1|TRBV6-4|14
ASSPTPSGRYNEQF
>TRBJ2-1|TRBV9|12
ASSVVGNYNEQF
>TRBJ1-3|TRBV11-2|13
ASSSRGGSGNTIY
>TRBJ1-1|TRBV5-8|14
ASSSENRALGTEAF
>TRBJ1-2|TRBV6-5|13
ASSYGTVSRYGYT